A selection of T cell receptor beta chains follows, all from one sample in a study of molecular identifiers for immune sequencing clone quantification. One entry per CDR3 protein results from TCRdb running MiXCR on the PCR reads. The table records just under 650,000 distinct CDR3 sequences, just under 20% of them present only once. The specimen sequenced was naive CD8+ T cells from blood, with Jurkat cell RNA spiked in. The receptors stem from a human donor in good health. Some libraries in this study had Jurkat cell RNA spiked in. CDR3s include the opening cysteine and the closing phenylalanine or tryptophan. Part of the rows lack a size; the others show once, few, many or a class for expanded clones.

CDR3: CASSSTGHMNTEAFF
J: TRBJ1-1
size: .
V: TRBV13

CDR3: CASSFTLPNTGELFF
J: TRBJ2-2
size: many
V: TRBV5-6

CDR3: CASSYSISGGTNYGYTF
J: TRBJ1-2
size: many
V: TRBV6-5

CDR3: CASSQDASGRAYEQYF
J: TRBJ2-7
size: many
V: TRBV4-3

CDR3: CASSWGAGSTDTQYF
J: TRBJ2-3
size: many
V: TRBV5-3

CDR3: CAWILTTDTQYF
J: TRBJ2-3
size: many
V: TRBV30

CDR3: CSARSQGIGNQPQHF
J: TRBJ1-5
size: many
V: TRBV20-1

CDR3: CASSSGLAGGPSQETQYF
J: TRBJ2-5
size: many
V: TRBV11-2

CDR3: CASSLRTGLWYF
J: TRBJ2-7
size: few
V: TRBV7-3

CDR3: CASSSMGLSYEQYF
J: TRBJ2-7
size: many
V: TRBV6-2/TRBV6-3

CDR3: CSVEQGAGELFF
J: TRBJ2-2
size: many
V: TRBV29-1

CDR3: CASSPLYSDGVNYGYTF
J: TRBJ1-2
size: .
V: TRBV6-5

CDR3: CASSVLAGGSRANEQFF
J: TRBJ2-1
size: .
V: TRBV11-2

CDR3: CASSLSQTGNQPQHF
J: TRBJ1-5
size: many
V: TRBV28

CDR3: CASSYWGTSTDTQYF
J: TRBJ2-3
size: .
V: TRBV6-2/TRBV6-3

CDR3: CATSDPRQARNTEAFF
J: TRBJ1-1
size: many
V: TRBV24-1

CDR3: CSARDRMNTGELFF
J: TRBJ2-2
size: many
V: TRBV20-1

CDR3: CSVADQAGELFF
J: TRBJ2-2
size: many
V: TRBV29-1

CDR3: CAWTGLGYNEQFF
J: TRBJ2-1
size: few
V: TRBV30

CDR3: CASTNREEWNQPQHF
J: TRBJ1-5
size: many
V: TRBV6-1

CDR3: CSVEGAQGAAYEQYF
J: TRBJ2-7
size: many
V: TRBV29-1

CDR3: CASGRLGQETQYF
J: TRBJ2-5
size: .
V: TRBV7-9

CDR3: CASSHLRRDYGYTF
J: TRBJ1-2
size: many
V: TRBV28

CDR3: CSVQYRDTGYEQYF
J: TRBJ2-7
size: many
V: TRBV29-1

CDR3: CASSLDIRGGGSAGELFF
J: TRBJ2-2
size: .
V: TRBV7-6

CDR3: CASSLYWGNTEAFF
J: TRBJ1-1
size: .
V: TRBV27

CDR3: CASSLLATSGRDTQYF
J: TRBJ2-3
size: many
V: TRBV28

CDR3: CASSLVAGSGLYEQYF
J: TRBJ2-7
size: .
V: TRBV13

CDR3: CSVNEGDYEQYF
J: TRBJ2-7
size: many
V: TRBV29-1

CDR3: CASSLAGAQHSPLHF
J: TRBJ1-6
size: many
V: TRBV5-1

CDR3: CASSLEARQYQETQYF
J: TRBJ2-5
size: many
V: TRBV7-2

CDR3: CASSPSGRTYTGELFF
J: TRBJ2-2
size: many
V: TRBV7-9

CDR3: CSTRDYYGYTF
J: TRBJ1-2
size: many
V: TRBV29-1

CDR3: CASSYGGPQYF
J: TRBJ2-7
size: .
V: TRBV7-9

CDR3: CASSSPRVFGELFF
J: TRBJ2-2
size: many
V: TRBV12-3/TRBV12-4

CDR3: CASTPRGALDEQCF
J: TRBJ2-7
size: once
V: TRBV4-1

CDR3: CASSFPGREGYEQYF
J: TRBJ2-7
size: many
V: TRBV5-4

CDR3: CASSPRPVAQETRYF
J: TRBJ2-5
size: .
V: TRBV10-2

CDR3: CAIKTDRGDKNYGYTF
J: TRBJ1-2
size: .
V: TRBV10-3

CDR3: CASSQNRALNQPQHF
J: TRBJ1-5
size: few
V: TRBV4-3

CDR3: CASRPTTTGAYEQYF
J: TRBJ2-7
size: many
V: TRBV28

CDR3: CASSPGAGYIEAFF
J: TRBJ1-1
size: many
V: TRBV14